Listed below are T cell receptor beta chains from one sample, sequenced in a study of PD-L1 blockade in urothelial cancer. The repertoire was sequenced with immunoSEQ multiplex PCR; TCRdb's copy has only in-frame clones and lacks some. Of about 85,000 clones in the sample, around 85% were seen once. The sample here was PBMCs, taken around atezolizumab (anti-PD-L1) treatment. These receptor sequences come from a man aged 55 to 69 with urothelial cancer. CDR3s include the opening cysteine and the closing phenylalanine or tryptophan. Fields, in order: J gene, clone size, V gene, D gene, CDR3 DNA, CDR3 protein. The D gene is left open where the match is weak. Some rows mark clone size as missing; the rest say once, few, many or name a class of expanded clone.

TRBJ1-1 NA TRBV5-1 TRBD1 TGCGCCAGCATCCGTCGGACAGGTGAAGCTTTCTTT CASIRRTGEAFF
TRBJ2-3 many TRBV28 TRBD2 TGTGCCAGCACCCGGGAGGTAGATACGCAGTATTTT CASTREVDTQYF
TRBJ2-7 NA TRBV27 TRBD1 TGTGCCAGCAGTTCACCGGGACAGGGATTGCACGAGCAGTACTTC CASSSPGQGLHEQYF
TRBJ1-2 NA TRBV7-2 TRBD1 TGTGCCAGCAGCCCCGACGACAGGGGGCGAAATGGCTACACCTTC CASSPDDRGRNGYTF
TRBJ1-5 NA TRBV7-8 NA TGTGCCAGCAGCATGTCGACAGGTAGTAATCAGCCCCAGCATTTT CASSMSTGSNQPQHF
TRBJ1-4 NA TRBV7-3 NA TGTGCCAGCAGCTCGGATCCCCAGGGAAAACTGTTTTTT CASSSDPQGKLFF
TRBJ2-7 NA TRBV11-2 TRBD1 TGTGCCAGCAGGCGTTGGGACAGGGGATCCTACGAGCAGTACTTC CASRRWDRGSYEQYF
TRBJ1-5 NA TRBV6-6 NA TGTGCCAGCAGTTACAGTTCAGGGGCCGGGCAGCCCCAGCATTTT CASSYSSGAGQPQHF
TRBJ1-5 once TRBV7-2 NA TGTGCCAGCAGCTTACAGCGAGATCAGCCCCAGCATTTT CASSLQRDQPQHF
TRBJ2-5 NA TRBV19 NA TGTGCCAGTAGTACCCAGCTAGGGGTTTGGGAGACCCAGTACTTC CASSTQLGVWETQYF
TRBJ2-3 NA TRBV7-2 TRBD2 TGTGCCAGCAGCTTACAGGTTAGCGGGAGCGGCACAGATACGCAGTATTTT CASSLQVSGSGTDTQYF
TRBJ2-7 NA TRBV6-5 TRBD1 TGTGCCAGCAGTTACTCCGGGACAGGTTCCTACGAGCAGTACTTC CASSYSGTGSYEQYF
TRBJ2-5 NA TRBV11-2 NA TGTGCCAGCAGCCATTTATCCGCCTGGCCAGAGACCCAGTACTTC CASSHLSAWPETQYF
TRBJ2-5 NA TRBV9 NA TGTGCCAGCAGCACCCTGGGCGGGCTCGGGGAGACCCAGTACTTC CASSTLGGLGETQYF
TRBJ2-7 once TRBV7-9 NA TGTGCCAGCAGCTTCGGAGTAGACTACGAGCAGTACTTC CASSFGVDYEQYF
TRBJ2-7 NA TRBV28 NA TGTGCCAGCAGTGGAGACGCAAGCTACGAGCAGTACTTC CASSGDASYEQYF
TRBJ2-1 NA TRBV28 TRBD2 TGTGCCAGCAGCCAAAGCGGGAGGCACTACAATGAGCAGTTCTTC CASSQSGRHYNEQFF